This T cell receptor beta chain was recorded in a study of vaccination and CD4 T cells after COVID-19. As to treatment: roughly 11-day PBMC culture with coronavirus spike peptide pools or control peptides (ViraFEST assay). With the Oncomine TCR Beta short-read assay, DNA from cultured CD4+ T cells was sequenced. TCRdb reprocessed the PCR reads with MiXCR, giving one entry per CDR3 protein. The table has about 15,000 distinct CDR3 sequences, 65% to 80% seen once. Trimming cost V 3 bases and J 7 bases, with 19 bases left between them. The CDR3 runs 15 residues. CDR1 and CDR2 from the germline V gene are SGDLS and YYNGEE. Remarks on this clonotype: As yet, its antigen is unknown.

Whole-study results and caveats: Median about 90% of reactive clones detected in convalescent patients emerged only post-vaccination.

Source material: CD4+ T cells from blood, cultured in vitro. This clonotype originated in a human donor who had recovered from COVID-19. The genes are TRBV9 and TRBJ2-5; D perhaps matches TRBD1 (7 bases). The CDR3 DNA reads as TGTGCCAGCAGCGCACAGGGGAGGAAGGGCCTGACCCAGTACTTC. This sequence encodes CASSAQGRKGLTQYF.